The entry that follows covers one TCR beta chain sequence. As yet, its antigen is unknown. The data stem from a study of graft-versus-host responses after intestinal transplantation. Study at large: All recipients were given anti-thymocyte globulin induction, and tacrolimus and steroids were then administered for 2 to 4 years.

Some clones are missing from TCRdb's copy, which holds only in-frame ones; the method was immunoSEQ multiplex PCR. Here the sample spans 85,000 to 95,000 clones, around 93% being singletons. Study results and caveats: Levels of circulating GvH clones at their peak were associated with early post-transplant HvG declines. Recipient marrow harbored GvH clones, some of which surfaced first in ileum or blood.

CDR1 and CDR2 from the germline V gene are SEHNR and FQNEAQ (reference sequence). V was pared by 2 bases and J by 1 base, with 12 bases between. The CDR3 totals 16 residues. The source is a human donor who received an intestinal transplant. The rearrangement links TRBV7-9 to TRBJ2-4, with D tentatively TRBD1 (6 bases). The input for sequencing was unstimulated CD8+ T cells sorted from spleen or lymph node cells, taken before intestinal transplant. DNA of the CDR3: TGTGCCAGCAGCTTAAGCCAGGGGATTGCCAAAAACATTCAGTACTTC. Translating it yields CASSLSQGIAKNIQYF.